This TCR beta chain was recorded in a study of blood T cell repertoires in COVID-19. Study-level background: Samples came from the United States, Italy and Spain, spanning acute and convalescent COVID-19. T cells, B-cell-depleted T cells, or PBMCs provided the cDNA or gDNA that served as material.

Authors' analysis steps: Amplification with reference gene primers provided the estimates of nucleated cell counts. The repertoire was sequenced with immunoSEQ multiplex PCR; TCRdb's copy has only in-frame clones and lacks some. Clonal size and the V and J genes are those of that table, whereas D and trimming came from the DNA. The table lists about 200,000 clones, about 89% of them singletons. This CDR3 has 14 residues. Germline CDR1 SGHTA, CDR2 FQGNSA. With V trimmed by 6 bases and J by 2 bases, 4 bases remained unmatched. Material: peripheral blood. The sequence was collected from a man between 60 and 75 years old who had recovered from COVID-19. The chain recombines TRBV7-2 with TRBJ1-2, with 9 bases matching TRBD1. The DNA of the CDR3 is TGTGCCAGCAGTTTCGGGACAGGGAACTATGGCTACACCTTC. It is translated as CASSFGTGNYGYTF. Filled out from reference TRBV7-2 and TRBJ1-2, the complete variable domain reads GAGVSQSPSNKVTEKGKDVELRCDPISGHTALYWYRQSLGQGLEFLIYFQGNSAPDKSGLPSDRFSAERTGGSVSTLTIQRTQQEDSAVYLCASSFGTGNYGYTFGSGTRLTVV.